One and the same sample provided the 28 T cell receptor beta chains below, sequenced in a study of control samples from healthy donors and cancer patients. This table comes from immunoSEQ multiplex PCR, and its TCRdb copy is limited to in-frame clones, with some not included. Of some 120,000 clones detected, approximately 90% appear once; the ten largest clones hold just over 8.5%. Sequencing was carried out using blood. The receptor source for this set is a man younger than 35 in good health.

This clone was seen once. In DNA form, the CDR3 reads TGTGCCACCAGCAGGGTGATAATACCTGGGGCCAACGTCCTGACTTTC. It is translated as CATSRVIIPGANVLTF. This sequence joins TRBV15 and TRBJ2-6; D remains unclear. V lost 3 bases and J lost 2, with 11 bases in between. CDR3 length: 16 residues. CDR1 is LNHNV and CDR2 is YYDKDF in the germline V gene (reference sequence).

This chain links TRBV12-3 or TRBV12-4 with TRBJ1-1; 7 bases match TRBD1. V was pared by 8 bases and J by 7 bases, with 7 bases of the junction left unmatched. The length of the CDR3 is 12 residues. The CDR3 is CASGDRDREAFF. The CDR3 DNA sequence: TGTGCCAGCGGCGACAGGGACCGTGAAGCTTTCTTT.

CDR3 sequence (DNA): TGTGCCATCAGTGAGTCACAAGCTAGCCGGGAGACCCAGTACTTC. Its translation is CAISESQASRETQYF. The J gene is TRBJ2-5, the V gene TRBV10-3; TRBD2 might be the D (5 bases). CDR1 ENHRY and CDR2 SYGVKD come from the germline V gene. This CDR3 has 15 amino acids. Trimming took off 0 bases at V and 5 bases at J, with 13 bases between the two ends.

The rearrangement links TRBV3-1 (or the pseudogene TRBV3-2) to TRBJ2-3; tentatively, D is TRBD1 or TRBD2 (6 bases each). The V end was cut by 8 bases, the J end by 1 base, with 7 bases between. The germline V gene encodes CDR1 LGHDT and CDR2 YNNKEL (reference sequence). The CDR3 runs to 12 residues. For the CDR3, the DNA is TGTGCCAGCGGGGGGCGCACAGATACGCAGTATTTT. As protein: CASGGRTDTQYF.

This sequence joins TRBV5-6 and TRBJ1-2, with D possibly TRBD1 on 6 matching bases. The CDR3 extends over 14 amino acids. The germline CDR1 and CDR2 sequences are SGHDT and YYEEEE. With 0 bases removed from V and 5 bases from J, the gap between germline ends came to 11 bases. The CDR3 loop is CASSLDGGAYGYTF. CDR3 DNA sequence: TGTGCCAGCAGCTTGGACGGGGGCGCGTATGGCTACACCTTC.

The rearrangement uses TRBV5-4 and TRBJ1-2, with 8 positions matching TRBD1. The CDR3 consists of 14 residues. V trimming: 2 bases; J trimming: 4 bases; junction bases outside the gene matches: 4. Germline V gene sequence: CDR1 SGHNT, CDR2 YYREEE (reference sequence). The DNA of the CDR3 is TGTGCCAGCAGCTTAGGACAGGGACTCTATGGCTACACCTTC. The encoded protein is CASSLGQGLYGYTF.

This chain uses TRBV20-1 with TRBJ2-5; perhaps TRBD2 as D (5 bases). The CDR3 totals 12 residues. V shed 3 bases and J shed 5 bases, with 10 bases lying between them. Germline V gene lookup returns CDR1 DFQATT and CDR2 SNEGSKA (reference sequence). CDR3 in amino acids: CSASLGGETQYF. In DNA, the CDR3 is TGCAGTGCTAGTTTGGGCGGGGAGACCCAGTACTTC.

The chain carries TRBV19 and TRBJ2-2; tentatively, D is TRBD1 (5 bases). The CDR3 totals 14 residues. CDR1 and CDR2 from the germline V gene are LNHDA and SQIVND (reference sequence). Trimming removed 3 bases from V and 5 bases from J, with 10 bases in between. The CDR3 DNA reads TGTGCCAGTAGTATGGGGCTTCTTACCGGGGAGCTGTTTTTT. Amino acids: CASSMGLLTGELFF.

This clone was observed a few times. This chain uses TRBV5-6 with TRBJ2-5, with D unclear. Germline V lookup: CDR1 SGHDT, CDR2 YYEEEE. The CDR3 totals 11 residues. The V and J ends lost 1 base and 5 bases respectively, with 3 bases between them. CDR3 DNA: TGTGCCAGCAGCTTGTCGGAGACCCAGTACTTC. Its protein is CASSLSETQYF.

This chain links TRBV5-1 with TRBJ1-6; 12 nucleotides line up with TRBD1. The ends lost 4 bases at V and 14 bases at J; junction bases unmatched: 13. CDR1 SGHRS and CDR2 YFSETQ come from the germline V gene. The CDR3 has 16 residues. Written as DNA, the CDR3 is TGCGCCAGCAGCCTAATGTCGGGACAGGGGGCAGGGGCCCTCCACTTT. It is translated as CASSLMSGQGAGALHF.

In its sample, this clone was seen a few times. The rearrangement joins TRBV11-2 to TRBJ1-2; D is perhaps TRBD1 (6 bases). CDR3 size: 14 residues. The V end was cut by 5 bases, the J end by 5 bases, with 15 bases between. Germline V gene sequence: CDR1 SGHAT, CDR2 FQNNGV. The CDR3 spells CASSAGAGGYGYTF. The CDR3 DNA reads TGTGCCAGCAGCGCGGGGGCGGGAGGTTATGGCTACACCTTC.

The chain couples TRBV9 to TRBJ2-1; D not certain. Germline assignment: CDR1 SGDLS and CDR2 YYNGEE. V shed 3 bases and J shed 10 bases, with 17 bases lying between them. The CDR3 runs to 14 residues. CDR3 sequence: CASSGPPSVREQFF. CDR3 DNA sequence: TGTGCCAGCAGCGGACCCCCTTCGGTGAGGGAGCAGTTCTTC.

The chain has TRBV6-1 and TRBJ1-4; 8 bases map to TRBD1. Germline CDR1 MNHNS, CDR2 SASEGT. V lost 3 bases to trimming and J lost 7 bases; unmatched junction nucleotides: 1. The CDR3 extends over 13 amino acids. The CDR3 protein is CASSDRGREKLFF. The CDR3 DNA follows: TGTGCCAGCAGTGACAGGGGGCGTGAAAAACTGTTTTTT.

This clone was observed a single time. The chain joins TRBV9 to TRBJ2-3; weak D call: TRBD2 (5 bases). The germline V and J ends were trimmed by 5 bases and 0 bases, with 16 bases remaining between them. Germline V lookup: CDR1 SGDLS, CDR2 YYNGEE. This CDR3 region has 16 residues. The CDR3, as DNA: TGTGCCAGCAGGCCCGGCGGGTTGGCGAGCACAGATACGCAGTATTTT. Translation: CASRPGGLASTDTQYF.

CDR3 in amino acids: CASIKDSGGAYNEQFF. As DNA, the CDR3 is TGTGCCAGCATTAAAGATAGCGGGGGGGCCTACAATGAGCAGTTCTTC. The rearrangement uses TRBV6-6 and TRBJ2-1, with 11 bases that match TRBD2. Germline CDR1 MNHNY, CDR2 SVGAGI (reference sequence). The CDR3 length is 16 residues. After removal of 7 bases from V and 2 bases from J, the junction contained 7 bases not matched to a gene.

The CDR3 bases are TGTGCCAGTAGCCCCTTTCACTCCGGGACAGGGGACTATAATTCACCCCTCCACTTT. Translation: CASSPFHSGTGDYNSPLHF. J is TRBJ1-6 and V is TRBV19; 10 bases are a match to TRBD1. CDR3 size: 19 residues. Germline CDR1 reads LNHDA; CDR2 reads SQIVND (reference sequence). The J segment lost 3 bases and the V segment lost 6 bases, leaving 14 bases of the junction unmatched.

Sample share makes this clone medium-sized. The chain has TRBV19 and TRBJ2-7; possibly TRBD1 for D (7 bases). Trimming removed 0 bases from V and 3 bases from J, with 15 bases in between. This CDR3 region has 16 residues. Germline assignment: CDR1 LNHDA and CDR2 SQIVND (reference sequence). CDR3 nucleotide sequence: TGTGCCAGTAGTATAGACGCTGGGACAGCGGGCTACGAGCAGTACTTC. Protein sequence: CASSIDAGTAGYEQYF.

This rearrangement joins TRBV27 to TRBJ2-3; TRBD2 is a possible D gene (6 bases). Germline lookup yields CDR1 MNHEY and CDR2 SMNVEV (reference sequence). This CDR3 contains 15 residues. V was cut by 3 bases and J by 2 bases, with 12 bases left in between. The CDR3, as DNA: TGTGCCAGCAGTTTTCGGGAGAGGAACACAGATACGCAGTATTTT. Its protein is CASSFRERNTDTQYF.

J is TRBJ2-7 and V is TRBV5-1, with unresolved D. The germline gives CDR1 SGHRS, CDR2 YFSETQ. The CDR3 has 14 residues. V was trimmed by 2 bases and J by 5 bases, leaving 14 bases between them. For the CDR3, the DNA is TGCGCCAGCAGCTTTGGGGATCGGGTTAACGAGCAGTACTTC. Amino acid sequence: CASSFGDRVNEQYF.

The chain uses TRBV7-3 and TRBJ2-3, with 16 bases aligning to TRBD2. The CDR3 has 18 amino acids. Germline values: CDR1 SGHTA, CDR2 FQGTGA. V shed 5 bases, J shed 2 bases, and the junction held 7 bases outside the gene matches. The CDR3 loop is CASSATGTSGGATDTQYF. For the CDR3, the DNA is TGTGCCAGCAGCGCAACCGGGACTAGCGGGGGGGCCACAGATACGCAGTATTTT. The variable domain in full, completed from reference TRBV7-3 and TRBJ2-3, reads GAGVSQTPSNKVTEKGKYVELRCDPISGHTALYWYRQSLGQGPEFLIYFQGTGAADDSGLPNDRFFAVRPEGSVSTLKIQRTERGDSAVYLCASSATGTSGGATDTQYFGPGTRLTVL.

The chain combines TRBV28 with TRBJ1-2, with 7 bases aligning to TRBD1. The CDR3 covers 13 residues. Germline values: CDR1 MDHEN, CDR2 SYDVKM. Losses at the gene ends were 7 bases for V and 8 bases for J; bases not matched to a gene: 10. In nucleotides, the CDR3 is TGTGCCAGCAATCAACGGGACAGTCGGGGCTACACCTTC. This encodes CASNQRDSRGYTF.

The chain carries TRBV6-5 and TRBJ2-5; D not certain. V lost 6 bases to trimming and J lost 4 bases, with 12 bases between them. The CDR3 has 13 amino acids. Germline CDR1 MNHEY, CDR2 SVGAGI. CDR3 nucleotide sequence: TGTGCCAGCAGAGCGCCCGGGCCAGAGACCCAGTACTTC. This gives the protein CASRAPGPETQYF.

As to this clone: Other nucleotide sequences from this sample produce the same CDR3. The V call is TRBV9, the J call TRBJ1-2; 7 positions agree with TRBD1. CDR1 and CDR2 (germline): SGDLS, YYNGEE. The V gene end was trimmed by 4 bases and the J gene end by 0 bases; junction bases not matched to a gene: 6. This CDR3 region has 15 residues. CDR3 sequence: CASSPRTGTNYGYTF. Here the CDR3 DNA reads TGTGCCAGCAGCCCAAGGACAGGAACTAACTATGGCTACACCTTC.

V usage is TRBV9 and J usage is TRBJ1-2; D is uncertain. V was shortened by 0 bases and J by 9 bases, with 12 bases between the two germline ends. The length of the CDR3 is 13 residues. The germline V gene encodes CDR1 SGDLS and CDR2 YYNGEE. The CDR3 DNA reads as TGTGCCAGCAGCGTAGTAACCCCCGGGAGCTACACCTTC. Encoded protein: CASSVVTPGSYTF.

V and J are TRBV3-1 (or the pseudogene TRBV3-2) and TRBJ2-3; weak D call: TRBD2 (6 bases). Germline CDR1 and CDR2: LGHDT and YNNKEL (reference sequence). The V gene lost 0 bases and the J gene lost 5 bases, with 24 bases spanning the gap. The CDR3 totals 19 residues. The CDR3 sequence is CASSQDMGRGFVVRDTQYF. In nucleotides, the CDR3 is TGTGCCAGCAGCCAAGATATGGGTCGGGGGTTCGTGGTTCGAGATACGCAGTATTTT.

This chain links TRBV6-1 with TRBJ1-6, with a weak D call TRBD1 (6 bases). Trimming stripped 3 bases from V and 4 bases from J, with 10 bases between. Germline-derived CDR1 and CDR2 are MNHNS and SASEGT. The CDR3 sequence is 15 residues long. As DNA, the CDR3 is TGTGCCAGCAGTGATTGGGGGCAGTATAATTCACCCCTCCACTTT. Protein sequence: CASSDWGQYNSPLHF.

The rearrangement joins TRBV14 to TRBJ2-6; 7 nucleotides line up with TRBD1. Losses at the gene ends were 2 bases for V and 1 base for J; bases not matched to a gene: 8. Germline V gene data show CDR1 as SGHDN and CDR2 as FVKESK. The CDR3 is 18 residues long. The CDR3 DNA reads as TGTGCCAGCAGCCAATGGGACAGCAAAATTTCTGGGGCCAACGTCCTGACTTTC. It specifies CASSQWDSKISGANVLTF.

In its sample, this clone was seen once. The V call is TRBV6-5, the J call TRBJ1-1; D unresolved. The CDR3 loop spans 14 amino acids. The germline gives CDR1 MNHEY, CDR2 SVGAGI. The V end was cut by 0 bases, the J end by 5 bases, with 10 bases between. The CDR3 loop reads CASSYSILRTEAFF. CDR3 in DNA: TGTGCCAGCAGTTACTCGATTCTTCGGACTGAAGCTTTCTTT.